This is a list of T cell receptor beta chains from one sample in a study of blood T cell repertoires in COVID-19. Measured with immunoSEQ multiplex PCR; TCRdb has only the in-frame clones, and not every one. The sample contains around 100,000 clones, roughly 85% of which appear only once. The source material was peripheral blood. Source of these receptors: a middle-aged man with acute or convalescent COVID-19. Each CDR3 is given with its conserved first and last residue. The D gene is left open where the match is weak. The size entry is marked missing in some rows and otherwise reads once, few, many or a size class.

.	TRBV5-1	TRBJ2-3	.	CASSLVPGDTQYF	TGCGCCAGCAGCCTCGTCCCCGGGGATACGCAGTATTTT
.	TRBV24-1	TRBJ2-5	.	CATSDPPQTGRETQYF	TGTGCCACCAGTGATCCGCCCCAGACAGGACGGGAGACCCAGTACTTC
.	TRBV7-2	TRBJ2-7	.	CASSLSTVIYEQYF	TGTGCCAGCAGCTTAAGTACAGTGATCTACGAGCAGTACTTC
.	TRBV2	TRBJ1-2	TRBD1	CASSEPGQGASYGYTF	TGTGCCAGCAGTGAACCTGGGCAGGGGGCTAGCTATGGCTACACCTTC
once	TRBV9	TRBJ2-7	TRBD1	CASSSGTGAYEQYF	TGTGCCAGCAGCTCCGGGACAGGGGCCTACGAGCAGTACTTC
few	TRBV5-1	TRBJ1-2	TRBD1	CASSPGPGQTTYGYTF	TGCGCCAGCAGCCCAGGCCCGGGACAGACGACCTATGGCTACACCTTC
.	TRBV9	TRBJ2-3	.	CASSVVLQGTDTQYF	TGTGCCAGCAGCGTTGTGTTGCAGGGAACAGATACGCAGTATTTT
once	TRBV3-1/TRBV3-2	TRBJ1-5	.	CASSLSGRGGNQPQHF	TGTGCCAGCAGCCTCTCTGGTCGGGGTGGGAATCAGCCCCAGCATTTT
.	TRBV5-4	TRBJ2-3	TRBD1	CASSLASDRVTDTQYF	TGTGCCAGCAGCTTGGCCTCGGACAGGGTCACAGATACGCAGTATTTT
.	TRBV13	TRBJ2-2	.	CASSLGEDYAGELFF	TGTGCCAGCAGCTTAGGGGAGGATTACGCCGGGGAGCTGTTTTTT
.	TRBV19	TRBJ1-5	TRBD1	CASSPWTGGYQPQHF	TGTGCCAGTAGCCCTTGGACAGGGGGCTATCAGCCCCAGCATTTT
.	TRBV19	TRBJ2-5	.	CASSNRDTVYDQETQYF	TGTGCCAGTAGTAATCGGGACACCGTCTACGACCAAGAGACCCAGTACTTC
few	TRBV2	TRBJ1-6	TRBD1	CASSGRNRDSNSPLHF	TGTGCCAGCAGTGGCCGGAATCGGGACAGTAATTCACCCCTCCACTTT
.	TRBV10-3	TRBJ2-5	TRBD1	CAISEKKTGLRETQYF	TGTGCCATCAGCGAGAAAAAGACAGGGTTACGCGAGACCCAGTACTTC
.	TRBV23-1	TRBJ2-7	TRBD2	CASSLAASGGSSYEQYF	TGCGCCAGCAGCCTGGCGGCTAGCGGGGGGTCCTCCTACGAGCAGTACTTC
.	TRBV5-4	TRBJ2-5	TRBD1	CASSPDRGLETQYF	TGTGCCAGCAGCCCGGACAGGGGGCTGGAGACCCAGTACTTC
once	TRBV5-4	TRBJ2-3	.	CASSSRTDSTDTQYF	TGTGCCAGCAGCTCAAGGACAGACAGCACAGATACGCAGTATTTT
.	TRBV24-1	TRBJ1-5	.	CATSDFDIQPQHF	TGTGCCACCAGTGATTTTGACATTCAGCCCCAGCATTTT
.	TRBV3-1/TRBV3-2	TRBJ2-3	.	CASSQRDTQYF	TGTGCCAGCAGCCAGCGCGATACGCAGTATTTT
.	TRBV3-1/TRBV3-2	TRBJ1-4	.	CASSSQWGGGEKLFF	TGTGCCAGCAGCTCCCAGTGGGGAGGGGGTGAAAAACTGTTTTTT
.	TRBV5-5	TRBJ2-1	.	CASSKTGLRDGDEQFF	TGTGCCAGCAGCAAGACGGGACTCCGAGACGGGGATGAGCAGTTCTTC
once	TRBV24-1	TRBJ2-3	.	CATRGGADTQYF	TGTGCCACCAGAGGGGGAGCAGATACGCAGTATTTT
.	TRBV18	TRBJ2-1	TRBD1	CASRNRGTGDEQFF	TGTGCCAGCAGAAACAGGGGGACGGGGGATGAGCAGTTCTTC
.	TRBV7-9	TRBJ2-5	.	CASSLQGTETQYF	TGTGCCAGCAGCTTACAGGGAACGGAGACCCAGTACTTC
few	TRBV2	TRBJ2-7	.	CASRDSSGGYEQYF	TGTGCCAGCAGGGACTCCTCTGGAGGATACGAGCAGTACTTC
once	TRBV10-1	TRBJ1-1	.	CASSEFRSATNTEAFF	TGCGCCAGCAGTGAATTCCGTAGCGCTACGAACACTGAAGCTTTCTTT
.	TRBV30	TRBJ2-7	TRBD2	CAWSWTSGGYEQYF	TGTGCCTGGAGCTGGACTAGCGGGGGCTACGAGCAGTACTTC
.	TRBV30	TRBJ2-1	TRBD2	CAWTSGYNEQFF	TGTGCCTGGACTAGCGGGTACAATGAGCAGTTCTTC
.	TRBV7-9	TRBJ2-7	.	CASSSERGAGYYEQYF	TGTGCCAGCAGCTCGGAAAGGGGTGCCGGGTACTACGAGCAGTACTTC
.	TRBV2	TRBJ2-7	TRBD1	CASNPGQDSYEQYF	TGTGCCAGCAACCCGGGACAGGACTCCTACGAGCAGTACTTC
.	TRBV25-1	TRBJ2-2	.	CASSDLRGIGELFF	TGTGCCAGCAGTGATTTAAGGGGAATCGGGGAGCTGTTTTTT
few	TRBV5-8	TRBJ1-5	.	CASRVAGNQPQHF	TGTGCCAGCAGGGTTGCCGGGAATCAGCCCCAGCATTTT
once	TRBV5-4	TRBJ2-7	TRBD1	CASSPATGAGSYEQYF	TGTGCCAGCAGCCCAGCCACAGGGGCCGGCTCCTACGAGCAGTACTTC
.	TRBV7-2	TRBJ1-5	.	CASSPYSNQPQHF	TGTGCCAGCAGCCCTTATAGCAATCAGCCCCAGCATTTT
.	TRBV19	TRBJ2-5	TRBD2	CASSTSRGGETQYF	TGTGCCAGTAGTACATCCCGCGGGGGAGAGACCCAGTACTTC
.	TRBV20-1	TRBJ2-1	.	CSASPGSYNEQFF	TGCAGTGCTAGTCCGGGGTCCTACAATGAGCAGTTCTTC
once	TRBV10-3	TRBJ2-1	TRBD1	CAISEGTGSYNEQFF	TGTGCCATCAGTGAGGGGACAGGCTCCTACAATGAGCAGTTCTTC
.	TRBV29-1	TRBJ2-3	TRBD1	CSVRAGTGSNTQYF	TGCAGCGTGCGGGCAGGGACAGGGTCGAATACGCAGTATTTT
.	TRBV29-1	TRBJ2-7	.	CSVVADPGRGSYEQYF	TGCAGCGTTGTCGCGGACCCGGGTCGGGGCTCCTACGAGCAGTACTTC
.	TRBV12-3/TRBV12-4	TRBJ2-3	.	CASTSSGTDTQYF	TGTGCCAGCACTTCTAGCGGCACAGATACGCAGTATTTT
.	TRBV11-1	TRBJ2-1	.	CASSLGGITYNEQFF	TGTGCCAGCAGTCTCGGGGGTATTACCTACAATGAGCAGTTCTTC
.	TRBV7-3	TRBJ2-7	TRBD2	CASSLTSSGSYEQYF	TGTGCCAGCAGCTTAACTTCTAGCGGGAGCTACGAGCAGTACTTC
.	TRBV6-1	TRBJ2-7	.	CASSEATEQYF	TGTGCCAGCAGTGAAGCGACAGAGCAGTACTTC
.	TRBV5-1	TRBJ1-1	.	CASSLGQDSEAFF	TGCGCCAGCAGCTTGGGACAAGACAGTGAAGCTTTCTTT
.	TRBV24-1	TRBJ2-1	.	CATSDLASDNEQFF	TGTGCCACCAGTGATTTGGCTAGCGACAATGAGCAGTTCTTC
.	TRBV24-1	TRBJ1-2	TRBD1	CATSPGQGNYGYTF	TGTGCCACCAGCCCGGGACAGGGGAACTATGGCTACACCTTC
.	TRBV7-9	TRBJ1-3	.	CASSPGGNTIYF	TGTGCCAGCAGCCCGGGGGGAAACACCATATATTTT
.	TRBV6-5	TRBJ2-5	TRBD1	CASRPSGGQETQYF	TGTGCCAGCAGACCCTCAGGGGGACAAGAGACCCAGTACTTC
.	TRBV7-6	TRBJ2-7	.	CASSLTEDEQYF	TGTGCCAGCAGCCTCACCGAGGACGAGCAGTACTTC
.	TRBV4-1	TRBJ2-7	TRBD2	CASSHRSGGSYEQYF	TGCGCCAGCAGCCACCGTAGCGGGGGGTCCTACGAGCAGTACTTC
.	TRBV6-5	TRBJ1-4	.	CASSLQGLNEKLFF	TGTGCCAGCAGTCTACAGGGTTTGAATGAAAAACTGTTTTTT
.	TRBV6-6	TRBJ2-7	TRBD1	CASSDPGQGAWQYF	TGTGCCAGCAGCGACCCGGGACAGGGCGCATGGCAGTACTTC
.	TRBV3-1/TRBV3-2	TRBJ2-3	TRBD2	CASSPGLAGPLGTDTQYF	TGTGCCAGCAGCCCGGGACTAGCGGGCCCCCTCGGGACAGATACGCAGTATTTT
few	TRBV11-2	TRBJ2-3	.	CASSLEVGRGKKDTQYF	TGTGCCAGCAGCTTAGAGGTTGGGCGGGGTAAGAAGGATACGCAGTATTTT
.	TRBV30	TRBJ2-2	.	CAWGVFGIPSGTGELFF	TGTGCCTGGGGGGTTTTCGGGATCCCGTCGGGCACCGGGGAGCTGTTTTTT
many	TRBV5-4	TRBJ2-7	TRBD2	CASSPGGTSGVYEQYF	TGTGCCAGCAGCCCGGGCGGGACTAGCGGGGTCTACGAGCAGTACTTC
few	TRBV19	TRBJ1-6	.	CASSTTGIGSPLHF	TGTGCCAGTAGTACAACAGGGATCGGTTCACCCCTCCACTTT
.	TRBV6-5	TRBJ2-2	.	CASSYPTASNTGELFF	TGTGCCAGCAGTTACCCAACTGCTAGTAACACCGGGGAGCTGTTTTTT
.	TRBV4-1	TRBJ1-5	.	CASSQSRTRGSNQPQHF	TGCGCCAGCAGCCAATCTCGGACCCGAGGGAGCAATCAGCCCCAGCATTTT